The 22 T cell receptor beta chains given below trace back to one sample, sequenced in a study of regulatory T cells in long-lasting Graves disease. For TCR beta, libraries came from iRepertoire HTBI primers and Arm-PCR of CDR3 regions. TCRdb re-analysed the multiplex PCR reads in MiXCR, keeping a single row per CDR3 protein. The profile shows hundreds of thousands of distinct CDR3 sequences, about 15% of them singletons. Time point in this sample: newly diagnosed GD, antithyroid drugs for less than 3 months. PBMC RNA was the source of the TCR library. This same sample was also taken into another study, of T cells in Graves' hyperthyroidism and ophthalmopathy.

The sequenced sample was peripheral blood mononuclear cells (PBMCs), obtained at new diagnosis, from a patient treated with antithyroid drugs. The receptors shown here come from a man aged 18 to 29 with Graves disease.

This clonotype was seen many times. A junction end diverges from the germline sequence, so it may reflect a read error. This chain connects TRBV3-1 to TRBJ2-2; D is uncertain. The CDR3 extends over 14 amino acids. Germline V gene data show CDR1 as LGHDT and CDR2 as YNNKEL (reference sequence). CDR3 DNA sequence: TGTGCCAGCAGCCAAGTATCAGCCACCCGGGAGCTGTTTTTT. This translates into CASSQVSATRELFF.

This clonotype was counted ten times or more. The rearrangement joins TRBV2 to TRBJ2-5; D remains unclear. Trimming removed 7 bases from V and 0 bases from J, with 18 bases in between. CDR3 length equals 16 residues. Germline assignment: CDR1 SNHLY and CDR2 FYNNEI. CDR3: CASKPPQQPYQETQYF. CDR3 coding DNA: TGTGCCAGCAAACCCCCCCAACAGCCCTACCAAGAGACCCAGTACTTC.

This clonotype has a handful of counts. The chain joins TRBV2 to TRBJ2-7, with D tentatively TRBD1 (6 bases). Looked up from germline, CDR1 is SNHLY and CDR2 is FYNNEI. V dropped 10 bases and J dropped 3 bases, with 25 bases sitting between them. This CDR3 spans 16 amino acids. This CDR3 reads CANFGQITSGSYEQYF. Here the CDR3 DNA reads TGTGCCAACTTCGGACAGATAACCTCCGGAAGCTACGAGCAGTACTTC.

This clonotype occurred a few times. Written as DNA, the CDR3 is TGTGCCAGTAGTCGACAGGGGGAACGCTACACCTTC. As protein: CASSRQGERYTF. The chain joins TRBV19 to TRBJ1-2; the match to TRBD1 covers 9 bases. Germline assignment: CDR1 LNHDA and CDR2 SQIVND (reference sequence). The CDR3 runs to 12 residues. Trimming at V came to 5 bases and at J to 9 bases, leaving 4 bases not matched to a gene.

This clonotype appeared a few times. The chain combines TRBV20-1 with TRBJ1-5; tentative D call: TRBD1 (6 bases). This CDR3 contains 13 residues. The V gene lost 4 bases and the J gene lost 5 bases, with 12 bases spanning the gap. Germline V gives CDR1 DFQATT, CDR2 SNEGSKA (reference sequence). The CDR3 DNA sequence: TGCAGTGCTACCCCAGGGGTTTATCAGCCCCAGCATTTT. As protein: CSATPGVYQPQHF.

This clonotype occurred many times. The chain combines TRBV7-8 with TRBJ1-5; TRBD1 might be the D (5 bases). The germline gives CDR1 SGHVS, CDR2 FQNEAQ. This CDR3 contains 14 residues. V lost 7 bases and J lost 0, with 10 bases in between. The CDR3 nucleotides read TGTGCCAGCACGCAGACAGATAGCAATCAGCCCCAGCATTTT. Translation gives CASTQTDSNQPQHF.

This clonotype has at least ten counts. This chain uses TRBV7-3 with TRBJ2-1, with D unresolved. Germline CDR1 and CDR2: SGHTA and FQGTGA. The CDR3 has 11 amino acids. V shed 8 bases and J shed 12 bases, with 14 bases lying between them. CDR3 nucleotides: TGTGCCAGCTCCAAGTCAGTTGGGCAGTTCTTC. Translating gives CASSKSVGQFF.

This clonotype has ten or more counts. The V and J genes are TRBV5-1 and TRBJ2-3; 8 nucleotides line up with TRBD2. CDR1 is SGHRS and CDR2 is YFSETQ in the germline V gene. V shed 0 bases and J 6 bases; nucleotides not matched to a gene: 6. This CDR3 contains 15 residues. This CDR3 reads CASSLGLARADTQYF. The CDR3 nucleotides read TGCGCCAGCAGCTTGGGACTAGCGCGAGCGGATACGCAGTATTTT. The entire variable domain, with the rest obtained from reference TRBV5-1 and TRBJ2-3, is as follows: KAGVTQTPRYLIKTRGQQVTLSCSPISGHRSVSWYQQTPGQGLQFLFEYFSETQRNKGNFPGRFSGRQFSNSRSEMNVSTLELGDSALYLCASSLGLARADTQYFGPGTRLTVL.

The chain links TRBV2 to TRBJ2-7, with TRBD2 identical over 11 bases. This CDR3 has 13 residues. The V gene end was trimmed by 7 bases and the J gene end by 3 bases; junction bases not matched to a gene: 2. Germline CDR1 is SNHLY and CDR2 is FYNNEI. The CDR3 protein is CASIGLAGYEQYF. CDR3 coding DNA: TGTGCCAGCATTGGACTAGCGGGCTACGAGCAGTACTTC.

The chain joins TRBV3-1 to TRBJ2-6; D not certain. Trimming left V 1 base short and J 1 base short, with 8 bases between. Germline CDR1 is LGHDT and CDR2 is YNNKEL (reference sequence). This CDR3 has 16 residues. The chain's CDR3 is CASSQVVGSGANVLTF. Written as DNA, the CDR3 is TGTGCCAGCAGCCAAGTAGTCGGGTCTGGGGCCAACGTCCTGACTTTC. The entire variable domain, with the rest obtained from reference TRBV3-1 and TRBJ2-6, is as follows: DTAVSQTPKYLVTQMGNDKSIKCEQNLGHDTMYWYKQDSKKFLKIMFSYNNKELIINETVPNRFSPKSPDKAHLNLHINSLELGDSAVYFCASSQVVGSGANVLTFGAGSRLTVL.

This clonotype was counted only a few times. The chain joins TRBV6-9 to TRBJ2-4, with D uncertain. V lost 3 bases and J lost 0, with 9 bases in between. Germline V CDR1 and CDR2: MNHGY, SVAAGI. There are 15 residues in the CDR3. The CDR3, as DNA: TGTGCCAGCAGTTACCAGGACGGAGCCAAAAACATTCAGTACTTC. It yields the protein CASSYQDGAKNIQYF.

This clonotype was recorded at least ten times. The rearrangement uses TRBV30 and TRBJ2-7, with no clear D. Germline V gene lookup returns CDR1 GTSNPN and CDR2 SVGIG (reference sequence). Trimming cost V 0 bases and J 5 bases, with 8 bases left between them. The CDR3 is made up of 12 amino acids. The CDR3 here is CAWSVSGHEQYF. DNA for the CDR3: TGTGCCTGGAGTGTTTCCGGGCACGAGCAGTACTTC.

Points on this clonotype: A much larger clone lies a single base off, so this may be a read error. The chain is built from TRBV28 and TRBJ2-7, with 9 bases identical to TRBD2. The CDR3 has 15 amino acids. Germline loops: CDR1 MDHEN, CDR2 SYDVKM. CDR3 nucleotides: TGTGCCGGCAGTTTAAGCACTAGCGGGTCCTACGAGCAGTACTTC. Translation gives CAGSLSTSGSYEQYF. Drawing the rest from reference TRBV28 and TRBJ2-7, the complete variable domain is DVKVTQSSRYLVKRTGEKVFLECVQDMDHENMFWYRQDPGLGLRLIYFSYDVKMKEKGDIPEGYSVSREKKERFSLILESASTNQTSMYLCAGSLSTSGSYEQYFGPGTRLTVT.

This clonotype came up many times. The V call is TRBV29-1, the J call TRBJ2-7; D could derive from TRBD1 or TRBD2 (8 bases each). In germline, CDR1 is SQVTM, CDR2 ANQGSEA. The length of the CDR3 is 15 residues. V was pared by 8 bases and J by 3 bases, with 23 bases between. The CDR3, as DNA: TGCAGCTCCGGGGGGGAAGCAGGGGGCATCTACGAGCAGTACTTC. Its translation: CSSGGEAGGIYEQYF.

The CDR3 protein is CASSYLSGEGKTQYF. In DNA form, the CDR3 reads TGTGCCAGCAGTTATTTAAGCGGGGAGGGGAAGACCCAGTACTTC. The V and J genes are TRBV6-5 and TRBJ2-5; 7 bases line up with TRBD2. The CDR3 totals 15 residues. V was pared by 3 bases and J by 6 bases, with 10 bases of the junction left unmatched. Germline values: CDR1 MNHEY, CDR2 SVGAGI.

The chain links TRBV3-1 to TRBJ2-3; the D gene is possibly TRBD1 (5 bases). This CDR3 is 15 amino acids long. Trimming removed 1 base from V and 6 bases from J, with 14 bases in between. CDR1 and CDR2 (germline): LGHDT, YNNKEL (reference sequence). The CDR3 DNA follows: TGTGCCAGCAGCCAAGGGCCAGGGCCCGATGATACGCAGTATTTT. Translating gives CASSQGPGPDDTQYF.

This chain joins TRBV5-1 and TRBJ1-1; maybe TRBD1 (5 bases). In germline, CDR1 is SGHRS, CDR2 YFSETQ. This CDR3 is 16 amino acids long. V was trimmed by 5 bases and J by 1 base, leaving 18 bases between them. CDR3 sequence reads: CASRSRVGIGNTEAFF. CDR3 nucleotide sequence: TGCGCCAGCAGGTCCAGGGTAGGAATTGGGAACACTGAAGCTTTCTTT.

As for this clonotype: This may come from a read error, since a much larger clone is one base off. The chain joins TRBV10-3 to TRBJ2-3, with TRBD1 as a possible D gene (5 bases). The DNA end favors TRBJ1-5, so the J call may be wrong. The CDR3 covers 13 residues. Germline-derived CDR1 and CDR2 are ENHRY and SYGVKD. The CDR3 region has the DNA TGTGCCATCAGCCTCGACAGCACAGATACGCAGCATTTT. The encoded protein is CAISLDSTDTQHF.

This clonotype came up many times. The V call is TRBV29-1, the J call TRBJ2-1, with D unclear. Germline V gene sequence: CDR1 SQVTM, CDR2 ANQGSEA. The germline V and J ends were trimmed by 4 bases and 1 base, with 17 bases remaining between them. CDR3 length: 16 residues. CDR3 DNA: TGCAGCGTTGTGGCAGCCAAAGGTGGATCCTACAATGAGCAGTTCTTC. Its translation is CSVVAAKGGSYNEQFF.

This clonotype has a count of ten or more. The rearrangement uses TRBV20-1 and TRBJ2-7, with D perhaps TRBD2 (6 bases). Germline V CDR1 and CDR2: DFQATT, SNEGSKA (reference sequence). The length of the CDR3 is 15 residues. V lost 5 bases, J lost 6 bases, and 23 bases lay in between. The CDR3 region is CSAPPGGRIAREQYF. CDR3 in DNA: TGCAGTGCTCCGCCTGGAGGGAGGATTGCTCGCGAGCAGTACTTC.

This clonotype turned up a few times. DNA of the CDR3: TGCGCCAGCAGCTTAGTTCCAGGGCATAGCAATCAGCCCCAGCATTTT. Translated, it gives CASSLVPGHSNQPQHF. The chain carries TRBV5-1 and TRBJ1-5, with D possibly matching TRBD1 (5 bases). Looked up from germline, CDR1 is SGHRS and CDR2 is YFSETQ. The CDR3 is 16 residues long. Trimming took 2 bases from V and 0 from J, leaving 12 bases between them. Combining the CDR3 with reference TRBV5-1 and TRBJ1-5 gives the whole variable domain KAGVTQTPRYLIKTRGQQVTLSCSPISGHRSVSWYQQTPGQGLQFLFEYFSETQRNKGNFPGRFSGRQFSNSRSEMNVSTLELGDSALYLCASSLVPGHSNQPQHFGDGTRLSIL.

Ten or more counts support this clonotype. The chain is built from TRBV15 and TRBJ1-2; maybe TRBD1 (5 bases). The V and J ends lost 3 bases and 8 bases respectively, with 19 bases between them. The germline CDR1 and CDR2 sequences are LNHNV and YYDKDF (reference sequence). The CDR3 has 15 amino acids. The CDR3 DNA reads TGTGCCACCAGCAGGTCTCGGCGGGGGAACGACGGCTACACCTTC. Protein sequence: CATSRSRRGNDGYTF.